What follows are 24 T cell receptor beta chains derived from one specimen sequenced in a study of blood T cell repertoires in COVID-19. Clones were sequenced by immunoSEQ multiplex PCR, and TCRdb holds only the in-frame ones, with some missing. Of approximately 170,000 clones in the sample, around four fifths were seen once. Sequencing was carried out using peripheral blood. Receptor source: an older woman who had recovered from COVID-19.

The V and J genes are TRBV9 and TRBJ2-7; TRBD1 matches at 9 bases. V was clipped by 4 bases and J by 4 bases; unmatched bases: 9. Germline loops: CDR1 SGDLS, CDR2 YYNGEE. The CDR3 is made up of 15 amino acids. In DNA form, the CDR3 reads TGTGCCAGCAGCCCTTCGGGGACAGGGAATTACGAGCAGTACTTC. This gives the protein CASSPSGTGNYEQYF. The complete variable domain, with remaining parts taken from reference TRBV9 and TRBJ2-7, reads DSGVTQTPKHLITATGQRVTLRCSPRSGDLSVYWYQQSLDQGLQFLIQYYNGEERAKGNILERFSAQQFPDLHSELNLSSLELGDSALYFCASSPSGTGNYEQYFGPGTRLTVT.

This chain uses TRBV19 with TRBJ1-1; a weak D match, TRBD1 (6 bases). CDR1 is LNHDA and CDR2 is SQIVND in the germline V gene (reference sequence). This CDR3 contains 13 residues. V shed 0 bases and J shed 4 bases, with 6 bases lying between them. CDR3 sequence: CASSIEGGTEAFF. CDR3 coding DNA: TGTGCCAGTAGTATAGAAGGGGGCACTGAAGCTTTCTTT.

The DNA for the CDR3 is TGTGCCAGCAGCGCCGGCGGGGGACCAGATACGCAGTATTTT. Translated, it gives CASSAGGGPDTQYF. The genes are TRBV9 and TRBJ2-3; 7 bases are shared with TRBD2. Germline CDR1 reads SGDLS; CDR2 reads YYNGEE. V lost 3 bases, J lost 4 bases, and 5 bases stayed unmatched. This CDR3 region has 14 residues.

The chain uses TRBV3-1 (or the pseudogene TRBV3-2) and TRBJ2-6, with D perhaps matching TRBD2 (6 bases). Germline CDR1 reads LGHDT; CDR2 reads YNNKEL (reference sequence). The CDR3 is 15 amino acids. V was cut by 9 bases and J by 3 bases, with 15 bases left in between. CDR3 sequence (DNA): TGTGCCAGACAGCCGGGGGTGTTTGGGGCCAACGTCCTGACTTTC. Translation gives CARQPGVFGANVLTF.

The V and J genes are TRBV30 and TRBJ2-1; TRBD2 matches 9 bases. V lost 5 bases, J lost 7 bases, and 12 bases stayed unmatched. There are 15 residues in the CDR3. Germline CDR1 GTSNPN, CDR2 SVGIG (reference sequence). CDR3 sequence reads: CAWALGLAGKNEQFF. The CDR3 DNA reads as TGTGCCTGGGCGCTGGGGCTAGCGGGGAAAAATGAGCAGTTCTTC.

The chain couples TRBV5-6 to TRBJ2-1, with D possibly matching TRBD1 (5 bases). The CDR3 has 13 residues. CDR1 is SGHDT and CDR2 is YYEEEE in the germline V gene. V dropped 3 bases and J dropped 6 bases, with 10 bases sitting between them. CDR3 region: CASSSPRANEQFF. CDR3 nucleotides: TGTGCCAGCAGCTCCCCCAGGGCCAATGAGCAGTTCTTC.

The DNA of the CDR3 is TGTGCCAGCAGCCCCCTAGCGGGAGTGGACTACAATGAGCAGTTCTTC. It codes for CASSPLAGVDYNEQFF. The chain links TRBV7-9 to TRBJ2-1, with TRBD2 matching over 10 bases. The V and J ends lost 5 bases and 3 bases, in that order; junction bases with no gene match: 7. The CDR3 loop spans 16 amino acids. CDR1 SEHNR and CDR2 FQNEAQ come from the germline V gene (reference sequence).

This chain connects TRBV11-2 to TRBJ1-1, with TRBD1 matching 7 bases. Germline trimming cut 10 bases from V and 2 bases from J; bases unmatched to any gene: 7. Looked up from germline, CDR1 is SGHAT and CDR2 is FQNNGV. This CDR3 has 13 amino acids. The chain's CDR3 is CATAGQLNTEAFF. Written as DNA, the CDR3 is TGTGCCACCGCGGGACAGCTCAACACTGAAGCTTTCTTT.

V and J are TRBV11-2 and TRBJ1-2, with D tentatively TRBD1 (5 bases). Looked up from germline, CDR1 is SGHAT and CDR2 is FQNNGV. V was shortened by 3 bases and J by 2 bases, with 10 bases between the two germline ends. CDR3 length: 14 residues. The CDR3 loop reads CASSLQGSNYGYTF. The DNA for the CDR3 is TGTGCCAGCAGCTTGCAGGGCTCCAACTATGGCTACACCTTC.

The gene calls are TRBV6-5 and TRBJ2-2, with D hard to call. The CDR3 has 15 residues. Trimming shortened V by 6 bases and J by 4 bases, and 15 bases separated the two germline ends. Per germline, CDR1 MNHEY and CDR2 SVGAGI. Written as DNA, the CDR3 is TGTGCCAGCAGCCCCCCCCGACACTCCACCGGGGAGCTGTTTTTT. Protein: CASSPPRHSTGELFF.

The chain carries TRBV27 and TRBJ1-6; 10 nucleotides match TRBD1. V lost 6 bases and J lost 10; bases outside the gene matches: 6. Germline V lookup: CDR1 MNHEY, CDR2 SMNVEV (reference sequence). The CDR3 runs to 14 residues. CDR3: CASRTRDRGSPLHF. The DNA for the CDR3 is TGTGCCAGCAGGACCCGGGACAGGGGATCACCCCTCCACTTT.

With regard to this clone: Germline and junction disagree at one end, which may indicate a read error. The CDR3 loop reads CATSPAGNTIYF. The DNA for the CDR3 is TGTGCCACCAGTCCTGCTGGAAACACCATATATTTT. This sequence joins TRBV6-4 and TRBJ1-3; unclear D gene. Germline CDR1 MRHNA, CDR2 SNTAGT. The CDR3 extends over 12 amino acids.

About this clone: At one end, the junction sequence differs from germline, possibly due to a read error. J is TRBJ2-5 and V is TRBV4-3, with 10 positions matching TRBD2. From germline, CDR1 is LGHNA and CDR2 YSLEER. CDR3 size: 14 residues. The CDR3 DNA follows: TGCGCCAGCAGCCAAGATTGGGGACTAGCGTCAAGGGACTTC. As protein: CASSQDWGLASRDF.

V and J are TRBV5-6 and TRBJ1-1; TRBD1 is a possible D gene (5 bases). Trimming removed 1 base from V and 8 bases from J, with 18 bases in between. Germline V gene sequence: CDR1 SGHDT, CDR2 YYEEEE. The CDR3 contains 15 residues. CDR3 sequence (DNA): TGTGCCAGCAGCTTGCTCGGGGCTCAAGCGGGGGAAGCTTTCTTT. The encoded protein is CASSLLGAQAGEAFF.

The chain joins TRBV11-2 to TRBJ2-7; D remains unclear. Per germline, CDR1 SGHAT and CDR2 FQNNGV. This CDR3 has 15 residues. The germline V and J ends were trimmed by 1 base and 3 bases, with 13 bases remaining between them. CDR3 bases: TGTGCCAGCAGCTTAGGCTCCCATACGGGCTACGAGCAGTACTTC. Residues: CASSLGSHTGYEQYF.

The rearrangement joins TRBV27 to TRBJ2-3, with TRBD2 matching over 11 bases. The CDR3 length is 17 residues. Germline values: CDR1 MNHEY, CDR2 SMNVEV (reference sequence). J gave up 2 bases and V 6 bases, and 10 bases lay outside the gene matches. For the CDR3, the DNA is TGTGCCAGCAGCAAGAAGGGACTAGCGGAAACCACAGATACGCAGTATTTT. This encodes CASSKKGLAETTDTQYF.

This clone was counted only a few times. This rearrangement joins TRBV2 to TRBJ1-2, with D tentatively TRBD1 (6 bases). Germline CDR1 reads SNHLY; CDR2 reads FYNNEI. The V end was cut by 5 bases, the J end by 8 bases, with 15 bases between. The CDR3 covers 13 residues. The CDR3 loop is CASSSTGYEGYTF. For the CDR3, the DNA is TGTGCCAGCAGTTCAACAGGGTACGAAGGCTACACCTTC.

This clone has only one observation. The chain links TRBV25-1 to TRBJ1-2, with D perhaps matching TRBD1 (6 bases). V was pared by 2 bases and J by 8 bases, with 12 bases between. Looked up from germline, CDR1 is MGHDK and CDR2 is SYGVNS. The CDR3 contains 13 residues. The CDR3 region is CASSETGRLGYTF. CDR3 nucleotide sequence: TGTGCCAGCAGTGAAACAGGGCGTTTGGGCTACACCTTC.

This clone turned up a few times. The V and J genes are TRBV3-1 (or the pseudogene TRBV3-2) and TRBJ2-7; D gene uncertain. Between the trimmed V and J ends, which lost 2 bases and 7 bases, there was a span of 12 bases. The CDR3 runs 13 residues. Looked up from germline, CDR1 is LGHDT and CDR2 is YNNKEL (reference sequence). The CDR3 region is CASSQLELREQYF. CDR3 coding DNA: TGTGCCAGCAGCCAACTGGAGCTAAGGGAGCAGTACTTC.

V and J are TRBV27 and TRBJ1-3; the D gene is possibly TRBD1 (5 bases). The CDR3 is 14 amino acids. Trimming left V 4 bases short and J 4 bases short, with 11 bases between. Germline CDR1 MNHEY, CDR2 SMNVEV (reference sequence). The CDR3 DNA reads as TGTGCCAGCAGTTCGGGCAGGGTCGGAAACACCATATATTTT. This translates into CASSSGRVGNTIYF.

This chain joins TRBV7-3 and TRBJ1-2; 9 bases map to TRBD1. This CDR3 has 16 amino acids. Germline loops: CDR1 SGHTA, CDR2 FQGTGA. V trimming: 0 bases; J trimming: 8 bases; junction bases outside the gene matches: 10. The CDR3 sequence is CASSLTAGTGLGGYTF. The CDR3 coding sequence is TGTGCCAGCAGCTTAACGGCTGGGACAGGGTTGGGCGGCTACACCTTC.

This chain joins TRBV5-4 and TRBJ1-2; D may be TRBD1 (5 bases). Deletions cut 0 bases from V and 0 bases from J, with 9 bases between. Germline V gene sequence: CDR1 SGHNT, CDR2 YYREEE (reference sequence). CDR3 length: 15 amino acids. The CDR3 protein is CASSLGQTANYGYTF. CDR3 DNA: TGTGCCAGCAGCTTGGGGCAGACAGCTAACTATGGCTACACCTTC.

This clone has a handful of counts. J is TRBJ1-3 and V is TRBV11-2, with D hard to call. Germline V lookup: CDR1 SGHAT, CDR2 FQNNGV. Deletions cut 1 base from V and 1 base from J, with 5 bases between. This CDR3 comprises 14 residues. CDR3 residues: CASSLGGSGNTIYF. The CDR3 DNA reads TGTGCCAGCAGCTTAGGCGGGTCTGGAAACACCATATATTTT. Filled out from reference TRBV11-2 and TRBJ1-3, the complete variable domain reads EAGVAQSPRYKIIEKRQSVAFWCNPISGHATLYWYQQILGQGPKLLIQFQNNGVVDDSQLPKDRFSAERLKGVDSTLKIQPAKLEDSAVYLCASSLGGSGNTIYFGEGSWLTVV.

V is TRBV4-1 and J is TRBJ1-1, with a possible D match to TRBD1 (6 bases). The CDR3 loop spans 18 amino acids. Germline lookup yields CDR1 MGHRA and CDR2 YSYEKL. V lost 3 bases, J lost 0 bases, and 20 bases lay in between. CDR3 amino acids: CASSQRYGGPTMNTEAFF. The CDR3 DNA follows: TGCGCCAGCAGCCAGCGATATGGGGGCCCCACAATGAACACTGAAGCTTTCTTT.